The sequence of this T cell receptor (beta chain) was determined in a study of T cells in Graves' hyperthyroidism and ophthalmopathy. What was amplified from RNA transcripts were TCR beta CDR3 regions. First-round RT-PCR targeting the TCR CDR3 was performed with the HTBI primer set. From the multiplex PCR reads, TCRdb called clonotypes with MiXCR, one entry per CDR3 protein. The sample contains 350,000 or so distinct CDR3 sequences, over 15% of which appear only once. CDR3 size: 15 residues. Germline assignment: CDR1 MNHEY and CDR2 SVGAGI. Trimming pared 0 bases from V and 3 bases from J, leaving 11 bases between.

The rearrangement links TRBV6-5 to TRBJ1-2, with a tentative D call TRBD1 (6 bases). The receptor was derived from a woman aged 40 to 49 with Graves' ophthalmopathy. Sequenced input: blood. CDR3 nucleotide sequence: TGTGCCAGCAGTTACTCGAAAGGGGGTGACTATGGCTACACCTTC. Translation: CASSYSKGGDYGYTF.